What follows are 22 T cell receptor beta chains derived from one specimen sequenced in a study of CD8 T cells in ankylosing spondylitis. TCRdb reanalysed the 5' RACE reads using MiXCR and keeps one entry per CDR3 protein. The sample lists under 400,000 distinct CDR3 sequences, roughly 10% occurring once. Sequencing used blood, either unsorted or a sorted T cell fraction (not recorded which). Source of these receptors: a female donor with ankylosing spondylitis or in good health (not recorded which).

The chain employs TRBV27 and TRBJ2-1, with 12 bases identical to TRBD2. CDR3 length: 17 amino acids. Germline loops: CDR1 MNHEY, CDR2 SMNVEV (reference sequence). Germline trimming cut 5 bases from V and 2 bases from J; bases unmatched to any gene: 7. The CDR3 nucleotides are TGTGCCAGCAGTCCGCGGACTAGCGGGGCCCCCTACAATGAGCAGTTCTTC. Protein: CASSPRTSGAPYNEQFF.

The chain couples TRBV20-1 to TRBJ2-1, with 8 bases lining up with TRBD1. The CDR3 is 14 residues long. After removal of 4 bases from V and 3 bases from J, the junction contained 5 bases not matched to a gene. CDR1 is DFQATT, CDR2 SNEGSKA, per germline (reference sequence). CDR3 in amino acids: CSAMTGVSYNEQFF. In DNA form, the CDR3 reads TGCAGTGCTATGACAGGGGTAAGCTACAATGAGCAGTTCTTC.

There are a few counts of this clonotype. The chain carries TRBV20-1 and TRBJ2-5, with D perhaps TRBD2 (6 bases). Looked up from germline, CDR1 is DFQATT and CDR2 is SNEGSKA (reference sequence). This CDR3 has 15 amino acids. V was trimmed by 2 bases and J by 4 bases, leaving 17 bases between them. CDR3 DNA: TGCAGTGCTAGAACCCCGGGGGTCGCTGGAGAGACCCAGTACTTC. Translating gives CSARTPGVAGETQYF.

The gene calls are TRBV20-1 and TRBJ2-7, with D possibly matching TRBD2 (6 bases). Trimming shortened V by 3 bases and J by 5 bases, and 14 bases separated the two germline ends. This CDR3 is 13 amino acids long. The germline V gene encodes CDR1 DFQATT and CDR2 SNEGSKA (reference sequence). The CDR3, as DNA: TGCAGTGCTAGTTGGGCGGGGCACCACGAGCAGTACTTC. It yields the protein CSASWAGHHEQYF.

This chain joins TRBV18 and TRBJ1-4, with D possibly matching TRBD1 (6 bases). The CDR3 is made up of 15 amino acids. Per the germline V gene, CDR1 is KGHSH and CDR2 is LQKENI. Trimming removed 1 base from V and 8 bases from J, with 14 bases in between. In DNA, the CDR3 is TGTGCCAGCTCACCACTGGTAGGACAGATGGAAAAACTGTTTTTT. This codes for CASSPLVGQMEKLFF.

As concerns this clonotype: A much larger clone differs from this one at a single base, so this may be a read error. This chain uses TRBV5-1 with TRBJ1-2, with 7 nucleotides matching TRBD1. CDR1 and CDR2 (germline): SGHRS, YFSETQ. The CDR3 runs 15 residues. The CDR3 is CASSPRSTGNYGDTF. The CDR3 DNA reads TGCGCCAGCAGCCCACGCTCGACAGGGAACTATGGCGACACCTTC.

This clonotype came up many times. The chain links TRBV20-1 to TRBJ2-2; the match to TRBD2 covers 11 bases. V trimming: 5 bases; J trimming: 9 bases; junction bases outside the gene matches: 11. This CDR3 is built from 15 residues. CDR1 and CDR2 (germline): DFQATT, SNEGSKA (reference sequence). The CDR3 region has the DNA TGCAGTGCTTCTCCGGGACTAGCGGTTATGAGGGAGCTGTTTTTT. Its protein product is CSASPGLAVMRELFF.

Concerning this clonotype itself: No conserved phenylalanine or tryptophan ends this CDR3, so it is likely a read error. The rearrangement joins TRBV29-1 to TRBJ1-5; D remains unclear. CDR1 SQVTM and CDR2 ANQGSEA come from the germline V gene. With 5 bases removed from V and 3 bases from J, the gap between germline ends came to 14 bases. The CDR3 runs to 14 residues. The CDR3 bases are TGCAGCGTTTGCGTTGGGAGTGCCAATCAGCCCCAGCATTAT. Translating gives CSVCVGSANQPQHY.

This clonotype was counted between two and nine times. The genes are TRBV11-2 and TRBJ2-2; D is tentatively TRBD1 or TRBD2 (6 bases each). CDR3 size: 16 residues. In germline, CDR1 is SGHAT, CDR2 FQNNGV. V was pared by 2 bases and J by 5 bases, with 15 bases between. CDR3 in DNA: TGTGCCAGCAGCTTATATCCGGGGGCTAGGACCGGGGAGCTGTTTTTT. Encoded protein: CASSLYPGARTGELFF. Complete variable domain (other parts from reference TRBV11-2 and TRBJ2-2): EAGVAQSPRYKIIEKRQSVAFWCNPISGHATLYWYQQILGQGPKLLIQFQNNGVVDDSQLPKDRFSAERLKGVDSTLKIQPAKLEDSAVYLCASSLYPGARTGELFFGEGSRLTVL.

The chain employs TRBV7-9 and TRBJ2-7, with unresolved D. Trimming pared 10 bases from V and 6 bases from J, leaving 10 bases between. Germline V gives CDR1 SEHNR, CDR2 FQNEAQ (reference sequence). The length of the CDR3 is 10 residues. The CDR3 DNA reads as TGTGCCACCTCTGCTCGCGAGCAGTACTTC. Its protein is CATSAREQYF. The full variable domain, in which reference TRBV7-9 and TRBJ2-7 provide the parts outside the CDR3, is DTGVSQNPRHKITKRGQNVTFRCDPISEHNRLYWYRQTLGQGPEFLTYFQNEAQLEKSRLLSDRFSAERPKGSFSTLEIQRTEQGDSAMYLCATSAREQYFGPGTRLTVT.

There are many counts of this clonotype. The gene calls are TRBV5-1 and TRBJ2-6; no firm D call. CDR1 and CDR2 (germline): SGHRS, YFSETQ. CDR3 length: 15 residues. Trimming stripped 0 bases from V and 2 bases from J, with 6 bases between. CDR3 coding DNA: TGCGCCAGCAGCTTGGGTGTCCCTGGGGCCAACGTCCTGACTTTC. The encoded protein is CASSLGVPGANVLTF.

This clonotype was counted many times. The rearrangement joins TRBV15 to TRBJ2-7, with D uncertain. The CDR3 runs 16 residues. Germline CDR1 is LNHNV and CDR2 is YYDKDF (reference sequence). Between the trimmed V and J ends, which lost 2 bases and 9 bases, there was a span of 23 bases. This CDR3 is CATSRFTELSYEWQYF. The DNA for the CDR3 is TGTGCCACCAGCAGATTTACGGAGCTCTCCTACGAGTGGCAGTACTTC.

This clonotype was seen a handful of times. The rearrangement joins TRBV7-9 to TRBJ2-5; D is possibly TRBD2 (6 bases). The CDR3 has 15 residues. Deletions cut 5 bases from V and 1 base from J, with 14 bases between. Germline V gene data show CDR1 as SEHNR and CDR2 as FQNEAQ (reference sequence). CDR3 protein: CASSQYVGGQETQYF. In nucleotides, the CDR3 is TGTGCCAGCAGCCAATACGTCGGGGGCCAAGAGACCCAGTACTTC.

The chain links TRBV20-1 to TRBJ2-4, with a possible D match to TRBD1 (5 bases). This CDR3 contains 12 residues. V shed 1 base and J shed 11 bases, with 12 bases lying between them. Germline lookup yields CDR1 DFQATT and CDR2 SNEGSKA (reference sequence). The CDR3 sequence: CSARATVPLQYF. The CDR3 coding sequence is TGCAGTGCTAGAGCGACAGTACCCCTTCAGTACTTC.

This clonotype has a count of ten or more. The V and J genes are TRBV7-2 and TRBJ2-7, with D perhaps TRBD1 (5 bases). Germline V gene data show CDR1 as SGHTA and CDR2 as FQGNSA. The length of the CDR3 is 14 residues. Trimming took off 1 base at V and 0 bases at J, with 7 bases between the two ends. CDR3 DNA: TGTGCCAGCAGCTTAGGACAGACCTCCTACGAGCAGTACTTC. Amino acids: CASSLGQTSYEQYF.

This clonotype was seen repeatedly, ten times or more. The chain employs TRBV5-1 and TRBJ2-1; 11 bases align to TRBD2. CDR1 and CDR2 from the germline V gene are SGHRS and YFSETQ. The CDR3 length is 15 residues. V trimming: 4 bases; J trimming: 9 bases; junction bases outside the gene matches: 9. The CDR3 DNA sequence: TGCGCCAGCAGCCCTATAGCGGGAGGGCGTATTGAGCAGTTCTTC. It is translated as CASSPIAGGRIEQFF.

V usage is TRBV7-2 and J usage is TRBJ1-1; D unresolved. Germline V gene lookup returns CDR1 SGHTA and CDR2 FQGNSA. CDR3 length equals 15 residues. The germline V and J ends were trimmed by 5 bases and 0 bases, with 13 bases remaining between them. The CDR3 here is CASSAQTVMNTEAFF. Written as DNA, the CDR3 is TGTGCCAGCAGCGCCCAAACAGTCATGAACACTGAAGCTTTCTTT.

This sequence joins TRBV12-3 or TRBV12-4 and TRBJ1-4, with unresolved D. The germline V and J ends were trimmed by 5 bases and 5 bases, with 18 bases remaining between them. The CDR3 is 16 residues long. CDR3 nucleotide sequence: TGTGCCAGCAGTCCGCGGGCTGGGCTCTCGAATGAAAAACTGTTTTTT. It specifies CASSPRAGLSNEKLFF.

This clonotype was observed many times. The chain carries TRBV5-1 and TRBJ1-3; tentative D call: TRBD1 (6 bases). CDR1 and CDR2 from the germline V gene are SGHRS and YFSETQ. V was trimmed by 1 base and J by 0 bases, leaving 14 bases between them. The CDR3 sequence is 17 residues long. The CDR3 region is CASSLSGDKSSGNTIYF. The DNA of the CDR3 is TGCGCCAGCAGCTTGTCCGGGGACAAGAGCTCTGGAAACACCATATATTTT. Based on the CDR3 plus reference TRBV5-1 and TRBJ1-3, the full variable domain is KAGVTQTPRYLIKTRGQQVTLSCSPISGHRSVSWYQQTPGQGLQFLFEYFSETQRNKGNFPGRFSGRQFSNSRSEMNVSTLELGDSALYLCASSLSGDKSSGNTIYFGEGSWLTVV.

Many counts were recorded for this clonotype. The chain recombines TRBV6-5 with TRBJ2-3; weak D call: TRBD2 (5 bases). Per germline, CDR1 MNHEY and CDR2 SVGAGI. The CDR3 loop spans 14 amino acids. V was pared by 2 bases and J by 8 bases, with 14 bases between. This CDR3 reads CASSYGGGGGTQYF. CDR3 nucleotides: TGTGCCAGCAGTTACGGCGGAGGCGGCGGTACGCAGTATTTT.

This clonotype has at least ten counts. This chain joins TRBV20-1 and TRBJ1-1; D ambiguous. Deletions cut 3 bases from V and 7 bases from J, with 9 bases between. Germline CDR1 is DFQATT and CDR2 is SNEGSKA (reference sequence). The CDR3 has 11 residues. CDR3 nucleotide sequence: TGCAGTGCTAGGACCGTGAATGAAGCTTTCTTT. Translating it yields CSARTVNEAFF.

This clonotype has at least ten counts. The chain joins TRBV20-1 to TRBJ2-2; 8 bases align to TRBD2. The germline gives CDR1 DFQATT, CDR2 SNEGSKA (reference sequence). J was trimmed by 3 bases and V by 2 bases; bases with no gene match: 5. The CDR3 spans 15 residues. CDR3: CSARPRGGHTGELFF. As DNA, the CDR3 is TGCAGTGCTAGACCTCGGGGGGGGCACACCGGGGAGCTGTTTTTT.